The 14 T cell receptor beta chains reported below all come from one sample, sequenced in a study of OX40 agonist ivuxolimab in advanced cancers. Library preparation employed the immunoSEQ multiplex PCR assay. TCRdb retrieved this table from immuneACCESS and kept in-frame rearrangements only. Not all clones are present; in checked studies, unresolved V genes account for under half, and no reason is known for the remainder. The sample data list 12,000 or so clones, and less than 90% of these were observed just once. The leading ten clones occupy just under 9.5% of the sample. Sequenced here: CD4+ or CD8+ T cells sorted from blood, sampled in a trial of the OX40 agonist ivuxolimab. The receptors shown here come from an adult with an advanced solid tumor such as melanoma, head and neck, liver or kidney cancer.

J is TRBJ1-1 and V is TRBV5-1; possible D gene TRBD1, 5 bases. V was clipped by 2 bases and J by 2 bases, with 10 bases between them. In germline, CDR1 is SGHRS, CDR2 YFSETQ. CDR3 length: 14 amino acids. The CDR3 DNA reads TGCGCCAGCAGCTTCGGACAAGAAAACACTGAAGCTTTCTTT. Protein sequence: CASSFGQENTEAFF.

The chain employs TRBV7-8 and TRBJ1-4; 7 positions agree with TRBD1. This CDR3 comprises 16 residues. The germline gives CDR1 SGHVS, CDR2 FQNEAQ. V shed 1 base and J 4 bases; nucleotides not matched to a gene: 6. CDR3 bases: TGTGCCAGCAGCTTAGGAGGGCAGGGGGGTAATGAAAAACTGTTTTTT. It is translated as CASSLGGQGGNEKLFF.

The chain combines TRBV2 with TRBJ1-5, with TRBD1 as a possible D gene (5 bases). Germline lookup yields CDR1 SNHLY and CDR2 FYNNEI. The V and J ends lost 5 bases and 6 bases respectively, with 17 bases between them. The CDR3 runs to 15 residues. The CDR3 DNA is TGTGCCAGCAGTTTCGCGGGGGGAGGAACTCAGCCCCAGCATTTT. Amino acids: CASSFAGGGTQPQHF.

For the CDR3, the DNA is TGTGCCAGCAGTCGCGATTCCAACTACGAGCAGTACTTC. This gives the protein CASSRDSNYEQYF. The genes are TRBV5-4 and TRBJ2-7; D unresolved. The germline CDR1 and CDR2 sequences are SGHNT and YYREEE (reference sequence). The CDR3 runs 13 residues. The V end was cut by 5 bases, the J end by 3 bases, with 12 bases between.

The rearrangement uses TRBV4-1 and TRBJ1-2; D call uncertain. This CDR3 contains 16 residues. The V gene lost 0 bases and the J gene lost 8 bases, with 19 bases spanning the gap. Per germline, CDR1 MGHRA and CDR2 YSYEKL. The CDR3 loop reads CASSQDGERALLGYTF. CDR3 sequence (DNA): TGCGCCAGCAGCCAAGACGGGGAGAGGGCTCTATTGGGCTACACCTTC.

This sequence joins TRBV5-5 and TRBJ1-5; D is ambiguous. The CDR3 runs 15 residues. Trimming removed 3 bases from V and 3 bases from J, with 13 bases in between. Per germline, CDR1 SGHKS and CDR2 YYEKEE (reference sequence). DNA for the CDR3: TGTGCCAGCAGCTCCACCCCGGGCCCCAATCAGCCCCAGCATTTT. Its translation is CASSSTPGPNQPQHF.

The rearrangement links TRBV6-6 to TRBJ1-5, with D hard to call. The V and J ends lost 1 base and 6 bases respectively, with 4 bases between them. From germline, CDR1 is MNHNY and CDR2 SVGAGI (reference sequence). The CDR3 has 12 residues. The CDR3 protein is CASSYLPQPQHF. CDR3 coding DNA: TGTGCCAGCAGTTACTTGCCTCAGCCCCAGCATTTT.

The chain couples TRBV10-2 to TRBJ1-5; no reliable D call. This CDR3 has 14 amino acids. V gave up 4 bases and J gave up 5 bases, with 12 bases separating them. The germline gives CDR1 WSHSY, CDR2 SAAADI. The CDR3 sequence: CASSGGSYHQPQHF. CDR3 nucleotides: TGCGCCAGCAGTGGTGGGTCTTATCATCAGCCCCAGCATTTT.

V usage is TRBV4-1 and J usage is TRBJ1-3; weak D call: TRBD1 (6 bases). Germline V lookup: CDR1 MGHRA, CDR2 YSYEKL. The CDR3 sequence is 14 residues long. V gave up 4 bases and J gave up 2 bases, with 9 bases separating them. The CDR3 DNA follows: TGCGCCAGCAGCCCCAACAGGGCTGGAAACACCATATATTTT. It codes for CASSPNRAGNTIYF.

The rearrangement joins TRBV6-5 to TRBJ1-6, with 8 bases identical to TRBD1. The CDR3 spans 14 residues. Per the germline V gene, CDR1 is MNHEY and CDR2 is SVGAGI. V gave up 6 bases and J gave up 5 bases; unmatched junction bases: 3. CDR3 sequence: CASRTTGDNSPLHF. DNA of the CDR3: TGTGCCAGCAGGACGACAGGGGATAATTCACCCCTCCACTTT.

The rearrangement links TRBV6-5 to TRBJ2-7; no definite D call. Looked up from germline, CDR1 is MNHEY and CDR2 is SVGAGI. The CDR3 runs to 15 residues. Trimming took 0 bases from V and 0 from J, leaving 9 bases between them. CDR3 DNA sequence: TGTGCCAGCAGTTACTCCTATGGCAGCTCCTACGAGCAGTACTTC. Its translation: CASSYSYGSSYEQYF.

The V call is TRBV4-1, the J call TRBJ1-6; perhaps TRBD1 as D (6 bases). The V and J ends lost 6 bases and 10 bases respectively, with 16 bases between them. Germline loops: CDR1 MGHRA, CDR2 YSYEKL. This CDR3 comprises 14 residues. The CDR3, as DNA: TGCGCCAGCAGTCAGGTGAAGGGGGGCTCACCCCTCCACTTT. It codes for CASSQVKGGSPLHF.

The CDR3 DNA reads TGTGCCAGCAGCTTACCCGCCGGGGCTACACCGAACAATGAGCAGTTCTTC. Translation gives CASSLPAGATPNNEQFF. The V gene is TRBV7-9, the J gene TRBJ2-1; D might be TRBD1 or TRBD2, each matching 5 bases. With 2 bases removed from V and 5 bases from J, the gap between germline ends came to 19 bases. The CDR3 spans 17 residues. Looked up from germline, CDR1 is SEHNR and CDR2 is FQNEAQ (reference sequence).

The chain recombines TRBV27 with TRBJ2-7; D is unresolved. Germline CDR1 reads MNHEY; CDR2 reads SMNVEV (reference sequence). This CDR3 is built from 13 residues. V was cut by 6 bases and J by 2 bases, with 11 bases left in between. The CDR3 loop is CASSLGSAYEQYF. The CDR3 coding sequence is TGTGCCAGCAGCCTCGGGTCGGCCTACGAGCAGTACTTC.